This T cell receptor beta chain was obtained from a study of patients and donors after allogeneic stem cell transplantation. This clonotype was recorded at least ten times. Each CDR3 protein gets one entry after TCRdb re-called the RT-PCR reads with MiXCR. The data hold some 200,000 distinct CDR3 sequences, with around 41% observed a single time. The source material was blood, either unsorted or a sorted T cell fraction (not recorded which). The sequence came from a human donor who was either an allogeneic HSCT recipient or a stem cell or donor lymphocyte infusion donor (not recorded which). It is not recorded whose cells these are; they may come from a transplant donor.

The CDR3 region has the DNA TGTGCCAGCAGCCAAGATACCAGGGGGGTGACTGAAGCTTTCTTT. Translation: CASSQDTRGVTEAFF. V usage is TRBV4-2 and J usage is TRBJ1-1, with TRBD1 matching over 7 bases. CDR3 length: 15 amino acids. With 0 bases clipped from V and 5 bases from J, the junction kept 6 bases outside the gene matches. Per the germline V gene, CDR1 is LGHNA and CDR2 is YNFKEQ.